The sequence of this T cell receptor beta chain was determined in a study of T cells in Graves' hyperthyroidism and ophthalmopathy. Study results and caveats: Most thyroid clonotypes expanded above 0.001 appeared in blood too.

The table lists this clonotype with many counts. The antigen is not known. With 4 bases clipped from V and 0 bases from J, the junction kept 7 bases outside the gene matches. From germline, CDR1 is PRHDT and CDR2 FYEKMQ (reference sequence). The CDR3 totals 17 residues. Template material for amplifying TCR beta CDR3 regions consisted of RNA transcripts. The HTBI primer set served for first-round RT-PCR of the TCR CDR3. Each CDR3 protein is one row after TCRdb ran MiXCR on the multiplex PCR reads. The data show hundreds of thousands of distinct CDR3 sequences, 14% to 15% seen once. This sequence originates from a young man with Graves' ophthalmopathy. Sequences were obtained from blood. The chain is built from TRBV13 and TRBJ2-3; 10 bases are shared with TRBD2. The chain's CDR3 is CASSSLLAGASTDTQYF. CDR3 DNA: TGTGCCAGCAGCTCCCTCCTAGCGGGGGCTAGCACAGATACGCAGTATTTT.